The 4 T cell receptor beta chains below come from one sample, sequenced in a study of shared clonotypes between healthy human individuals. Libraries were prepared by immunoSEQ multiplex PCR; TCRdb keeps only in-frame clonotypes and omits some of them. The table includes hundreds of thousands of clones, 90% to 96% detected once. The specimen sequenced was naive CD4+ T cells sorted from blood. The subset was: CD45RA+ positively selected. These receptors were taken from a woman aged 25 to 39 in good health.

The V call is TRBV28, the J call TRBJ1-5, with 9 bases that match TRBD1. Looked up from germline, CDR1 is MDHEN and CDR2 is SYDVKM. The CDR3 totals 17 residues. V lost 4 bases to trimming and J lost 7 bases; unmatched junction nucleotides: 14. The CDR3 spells CASSYKPGTGFWQPQHF. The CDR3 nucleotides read TGTGCCAGCAGTTATAAGCCCGGGACAGGGTTTTGGCAGCCCCAGCATTTT.

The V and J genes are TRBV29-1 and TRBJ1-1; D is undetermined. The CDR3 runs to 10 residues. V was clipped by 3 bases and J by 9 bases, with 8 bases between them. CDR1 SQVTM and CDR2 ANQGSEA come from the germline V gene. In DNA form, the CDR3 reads TGCAGCGTTGAGGAGGTACAAGCTTTCTTT. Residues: CSVEEVQAFF.

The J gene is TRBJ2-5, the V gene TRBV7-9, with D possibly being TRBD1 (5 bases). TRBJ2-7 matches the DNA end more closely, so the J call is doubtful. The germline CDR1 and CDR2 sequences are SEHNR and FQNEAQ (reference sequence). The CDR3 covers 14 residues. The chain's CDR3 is CASSPPTDPYEQYF. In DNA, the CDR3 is TGTGCCAGCAGCCCCCCGACAGACCCCTACGAGCAGTACTTC.

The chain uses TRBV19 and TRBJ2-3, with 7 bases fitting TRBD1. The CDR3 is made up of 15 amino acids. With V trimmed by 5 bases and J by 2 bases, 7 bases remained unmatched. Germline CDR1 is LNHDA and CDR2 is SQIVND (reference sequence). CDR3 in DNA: TGTGCCAGTAGTGACCTGGGACAGTCCACAGATACGCAGTATTTT. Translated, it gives CASSDLGQSTDTQYF. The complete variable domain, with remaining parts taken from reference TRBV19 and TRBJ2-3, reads DGGITQSPKYLFRKEGQNVTLSCEQNLNHDAMYWYRQDPGQGLRLIYYSQIVNDFQKGDIAEGYSVSREKKESFPLTVTSAQKNPTAFYLCASSDLGQSTDTQYFGPGTRLTVL.